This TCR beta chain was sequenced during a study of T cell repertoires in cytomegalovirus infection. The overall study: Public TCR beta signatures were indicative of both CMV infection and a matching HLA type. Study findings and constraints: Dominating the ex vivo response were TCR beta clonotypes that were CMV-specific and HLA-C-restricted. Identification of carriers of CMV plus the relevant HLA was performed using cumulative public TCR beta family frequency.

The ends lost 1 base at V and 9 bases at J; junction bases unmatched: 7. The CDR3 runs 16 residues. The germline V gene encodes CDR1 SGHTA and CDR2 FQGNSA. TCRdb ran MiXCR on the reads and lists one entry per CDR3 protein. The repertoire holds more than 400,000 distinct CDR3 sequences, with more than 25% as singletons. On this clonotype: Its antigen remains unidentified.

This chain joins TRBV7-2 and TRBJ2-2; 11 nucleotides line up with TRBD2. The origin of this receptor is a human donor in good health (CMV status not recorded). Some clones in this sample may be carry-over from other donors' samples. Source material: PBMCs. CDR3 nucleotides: TGTGCCAGCAGCTTAGAAGCGACTAGCGGGGTCAGGGAGCTGTTTTTT. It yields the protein CASSLEATSGVRELFF.